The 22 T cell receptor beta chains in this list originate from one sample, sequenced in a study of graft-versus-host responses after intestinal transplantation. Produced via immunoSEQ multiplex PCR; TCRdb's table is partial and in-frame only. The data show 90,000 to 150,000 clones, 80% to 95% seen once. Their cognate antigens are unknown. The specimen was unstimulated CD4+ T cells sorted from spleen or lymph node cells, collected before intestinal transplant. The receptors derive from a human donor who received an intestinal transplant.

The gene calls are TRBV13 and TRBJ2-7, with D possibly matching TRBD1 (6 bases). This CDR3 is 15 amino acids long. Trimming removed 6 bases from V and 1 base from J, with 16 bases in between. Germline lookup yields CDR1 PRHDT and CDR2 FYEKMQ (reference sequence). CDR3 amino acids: CASSTGSFLSYEQYF. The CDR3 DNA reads TGTGCCAGCAGTACAGGGTCCTTCCTTTCCTACGAGCAGTACTTC.

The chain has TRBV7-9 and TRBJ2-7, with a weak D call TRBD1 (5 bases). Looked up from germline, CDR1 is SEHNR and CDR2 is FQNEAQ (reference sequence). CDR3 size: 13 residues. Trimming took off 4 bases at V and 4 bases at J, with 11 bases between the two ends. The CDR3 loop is CASSSQDRYEQYF. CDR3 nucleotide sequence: TGTGCCAGCAGCTCACAGGATAGGTACGAGCAGTACTTC.

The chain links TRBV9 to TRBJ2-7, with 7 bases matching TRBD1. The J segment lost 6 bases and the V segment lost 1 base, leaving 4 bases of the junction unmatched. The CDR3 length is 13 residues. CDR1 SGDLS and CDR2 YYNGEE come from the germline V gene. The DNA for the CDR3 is TGTGCCAGCAGCGTAAGGGACAGCAGCGAGCAGTACTTC. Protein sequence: CASSVRDSSEQYF.

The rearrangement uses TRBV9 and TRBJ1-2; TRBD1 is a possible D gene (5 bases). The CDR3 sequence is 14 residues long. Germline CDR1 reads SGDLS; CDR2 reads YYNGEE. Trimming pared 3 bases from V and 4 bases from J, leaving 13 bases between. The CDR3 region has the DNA TGTGCCAGCAGCGGTCCAGGCGGGGGCTATGGCTACACCTTC. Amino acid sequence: CASSGPGGGYGYTF.

The CDR3 DNA follows: TGTGCCAGCAGCCCCCGACAGGGTACAAACACCATATATTTT. This encodes CASSPRQGTNTIYF. The genes are TRBV9 and TRBJ1-3, with 7 bases fitting TRBD1. The CDR3 sequence is 14 residues long. Germline lookup yields CDR1 SGDLS and CDR2 YYNGEE. V was pared by 4 bases and J by 6 bases, with 7 bases of the junction left unmatched.

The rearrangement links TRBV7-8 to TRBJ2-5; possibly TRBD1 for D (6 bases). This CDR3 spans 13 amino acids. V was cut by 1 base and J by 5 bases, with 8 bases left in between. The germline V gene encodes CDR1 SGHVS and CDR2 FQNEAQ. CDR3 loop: CASSLGRGETQYF. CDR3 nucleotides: TGTGCCAGCAGCTTAGGAAGGGGGGAGACCCAGTACTTC.

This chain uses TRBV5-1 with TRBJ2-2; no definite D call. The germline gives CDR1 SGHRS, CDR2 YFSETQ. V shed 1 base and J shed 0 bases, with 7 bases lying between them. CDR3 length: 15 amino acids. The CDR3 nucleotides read TGCGCCAGCAGCTTGAGGTTCTCGAACACCGGGGAGCTGTTTTTT. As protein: CASSLRFSNTGELFF.

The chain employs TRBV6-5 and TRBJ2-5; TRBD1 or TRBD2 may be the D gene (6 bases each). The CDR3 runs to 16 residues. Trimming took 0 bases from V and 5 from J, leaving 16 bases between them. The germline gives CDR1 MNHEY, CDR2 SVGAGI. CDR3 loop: CASSYSGSGARETQYF. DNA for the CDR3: TGTGCCAGCAGTTACTCGGGCTCGGGGGCGCGGGAGACCCAGTACTTC.

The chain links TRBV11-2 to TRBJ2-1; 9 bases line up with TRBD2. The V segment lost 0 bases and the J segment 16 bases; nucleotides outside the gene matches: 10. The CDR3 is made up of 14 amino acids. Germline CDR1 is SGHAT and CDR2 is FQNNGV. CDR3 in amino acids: CASSLDLSSGTGFF. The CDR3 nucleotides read TGTGCCAGCAGCTTAGATCTATCTAGCGGGACGGGCTTCTTC.

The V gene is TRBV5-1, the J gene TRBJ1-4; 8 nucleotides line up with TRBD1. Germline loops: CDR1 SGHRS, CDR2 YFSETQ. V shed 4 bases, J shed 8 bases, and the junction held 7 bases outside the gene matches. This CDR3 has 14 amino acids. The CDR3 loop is CASSVDREGEKLFF. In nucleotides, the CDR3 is TGCGCCAGCAGCGTGGACAGGGAGGGGGAAAAACTGTTTTTT.

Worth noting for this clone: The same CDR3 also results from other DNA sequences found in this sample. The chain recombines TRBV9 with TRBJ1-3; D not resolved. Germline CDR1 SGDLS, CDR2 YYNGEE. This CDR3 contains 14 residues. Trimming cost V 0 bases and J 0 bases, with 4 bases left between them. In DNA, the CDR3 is TGTGCCAGCAGCGTAGACAGCTCTGGAAACACCATATATTTT. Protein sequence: CASSVDSSGNTIYF.

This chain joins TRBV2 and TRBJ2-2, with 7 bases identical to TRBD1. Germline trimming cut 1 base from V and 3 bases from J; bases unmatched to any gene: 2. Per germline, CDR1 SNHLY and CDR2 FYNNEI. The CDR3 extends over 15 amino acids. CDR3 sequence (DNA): TGTGCCAGCAGTGAAGTAGACAGGGACACCGGGGAGCTGTTTTTT. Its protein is CASSEVDRDTGELFF.

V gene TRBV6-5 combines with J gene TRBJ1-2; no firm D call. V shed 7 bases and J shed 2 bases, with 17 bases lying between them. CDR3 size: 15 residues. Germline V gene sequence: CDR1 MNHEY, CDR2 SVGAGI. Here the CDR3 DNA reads TGTGCCAGCATGGTAACGTGGGGAAGAAACTATGGCTACACCTTC. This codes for CASMVTWGRNYGYTF.

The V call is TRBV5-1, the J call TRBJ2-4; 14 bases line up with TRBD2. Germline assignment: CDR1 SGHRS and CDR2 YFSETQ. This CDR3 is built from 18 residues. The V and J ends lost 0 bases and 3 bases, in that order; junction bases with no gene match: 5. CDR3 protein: CASSLDGTSGSFKNIQYF. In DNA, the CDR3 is TGCGCCAGCAGCTTGGATGGGACTAGCGGGAGTTTCAAAAACATTCAGTACTTC.

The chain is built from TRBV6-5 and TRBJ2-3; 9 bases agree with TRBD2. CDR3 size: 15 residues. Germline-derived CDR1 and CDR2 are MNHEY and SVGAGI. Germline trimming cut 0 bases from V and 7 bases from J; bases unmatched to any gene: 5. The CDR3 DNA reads TGTGCCAGCAGTTACTCGCGGGAGGGCCGGAATACGCAGTATTTT. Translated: CASSYSREGRNTQYF.

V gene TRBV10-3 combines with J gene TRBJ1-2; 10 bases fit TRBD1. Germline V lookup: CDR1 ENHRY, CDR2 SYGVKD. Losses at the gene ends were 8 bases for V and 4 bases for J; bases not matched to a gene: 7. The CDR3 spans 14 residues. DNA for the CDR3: TGTGCCATCGGGAGACAGGGGGCGGGCTATGGCTACACCTTC. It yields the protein CAIGRQGAGYGYTF.

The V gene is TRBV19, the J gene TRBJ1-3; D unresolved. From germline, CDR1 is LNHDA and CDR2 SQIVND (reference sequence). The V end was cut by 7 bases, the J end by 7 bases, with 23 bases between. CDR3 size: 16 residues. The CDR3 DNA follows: TGTGCCAGTAAGGGTCTGCGCAGGTCTTTTGGGAACACCATATATTTT. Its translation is CASKGLRRSFGNTIYF.

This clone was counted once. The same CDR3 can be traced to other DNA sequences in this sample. The CDR3 protein is CASRQGTDDFDTF. The CDR3 DNA reads as TGTGCCAGTAGACAAGGGACGGATGATTTTGACACCTTC. The chain joins TRBV19 to TRBJ1-2; D might be TRBD1 (5 bases). CDR1 LNHDA and CDR2 SQIVND come from the germline V gene (reference sequence). V was pared by 6 bases and J by 12 bases, with 20 bases between. The CDR3 covers 13 residues.

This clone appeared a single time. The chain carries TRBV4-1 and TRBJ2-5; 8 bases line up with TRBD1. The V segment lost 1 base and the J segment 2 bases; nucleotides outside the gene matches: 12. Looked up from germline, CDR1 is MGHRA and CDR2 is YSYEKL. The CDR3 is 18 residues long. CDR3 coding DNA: TGCGCCAGCAGCCAAGTCAGGGGGCGGGGCCCGATGCAAGAGACCCAGTACTTC. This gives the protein CASSQVRGRGPMQETQYF.

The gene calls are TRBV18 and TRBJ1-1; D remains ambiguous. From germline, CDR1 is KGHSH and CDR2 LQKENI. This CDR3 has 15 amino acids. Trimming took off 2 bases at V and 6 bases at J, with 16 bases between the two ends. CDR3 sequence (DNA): TGTGCCAGCTCACCAAGTGAACAGCTGAGGGCTGAAGCTTTCTTT. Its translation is CASSPSEQLRAEAFF.

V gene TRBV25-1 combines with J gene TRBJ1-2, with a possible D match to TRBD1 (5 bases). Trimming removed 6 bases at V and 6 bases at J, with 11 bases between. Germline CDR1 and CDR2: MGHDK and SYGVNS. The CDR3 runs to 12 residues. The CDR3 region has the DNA TGTGCCAGCAGATCCAGGGAGGATGGCTACACCTTC. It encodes CASRSREDGYTF.

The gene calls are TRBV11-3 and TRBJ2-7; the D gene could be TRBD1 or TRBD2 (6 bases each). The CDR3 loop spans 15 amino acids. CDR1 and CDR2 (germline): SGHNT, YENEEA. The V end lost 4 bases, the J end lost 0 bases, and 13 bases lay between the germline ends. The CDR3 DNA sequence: TGTGCCAGCAGCTACGCGGGACATATCTCCTACGAGCAGTACTTC. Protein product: CASSYAGHISYEQYF. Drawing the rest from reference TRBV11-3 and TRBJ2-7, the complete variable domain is EAGVVQSPRYKIIEKKQPVAFWCNPISGHNTLYWYLQNLGQGPELLIRYENEEAVDDSQLPKDRFSAERLKGVDSTLKIQPAELGDSAVYLCASSYAGHISYEQYFGPGTRLTVT.